A selection of T cell receptor beta chains follows, all from one sample in a study of CD8+ T cells in alopecia areata. The method was immunoSEQ multiplex PCR; TCRdb's version includes in-frame clones alone and lacks a portion of them. The top ten clones hold roughly 9.1% of a sample with more than 150,000 clones, 45% to 60% of them seen once. Here the sequenced sample was CD8+ T cells sorted from blood, taken at approximately week 51, from a patient treated with tofacitinib. These receptors were taken from a human donor with alopecia areata. Each CDR3 is given with its conserved first and last residue. The D gene is left open where the match is weak. Clone size is not always given. Where it is, it says once, few, many or a class for expanded clones.

j_call: TRBJ1-5
d_call: TRBD1
v_call: TRBV11-2
clone_size: -
cdr3_aa: CASSLGTGGLNQPQHF
cdr3_nt: TGTGCCAGCAGCTTAGGGACAGGGGGCCTCAATCAGCCCCAGCATTTT

j_call: TRBJ2-7
d_call: -
v_call: TRBV2
clone_size: -
cdr3_aa: CVSIEPAVEDEQYF
cdr3_nt: TGTGTCAGCATAGAACCCGCCGTCGAGGACGAGCAGTACTTC

j_call: TRBJ1-1
d_call: -
v_call: TRBV9
clone_size: -
cdr3_aa: CASSVGPGLSNTEAFF
cdr3_nt: TGTGCCAGCAGCGTAGGTCCAGGGCTTTCGAACACTGAAGCTTTCTTT

j_call: TRBJ1-4
d_call: -
v_call: TRBV30
clone_size: once
cdr3_aa: CAWSVQGGEKLFF
cdr3_nt: TGTGCCTGGAGTGTACAAGGGGGTGAAAAACTGTTTTTT

j_call: TRBJ2-1
d_call: TRBD1
v_call: TRBV5-6
clone_size: -
cdr3_aa: CASRIGTGGFNEQFF
cdr3_nt: TGTGCCAGCAGAATCGGGACAGGGGGATTCAATGAGCAGTTCTTC

j_call: TRBJ1-2
d_call: TRBD1
v_call: TRBV29-1
clone_size: few
cdr3_aa: CSVGGTGTNYGYTF
cdr3_nt: TGCAGCGTTGGGGGGACAGGGACTAACTATGGCTACACCTTC

j_call: TRBJ2-7
d_call: -
v_call: TRBV4-1
clone_size: -
cdr3_aa: CASSLGSGYEQYF
cdr3_nt: TGCGCCAGCAGCCTTGGTTCGGGGTACGAGCAGTACTTC

j_call: TRBJ2-2
d_call: -
v_call: TRBV29-1
clone_size: few
cdr3_aa: CSVDNKGAGELFF
cdr3_nt: TGCAGCGTTGACAATAAGGGCGCCGGGGAGCTGTTTTTT

j_call: TRBJ2-7
d_call: TRBD1
v_call: TRBV27
clone_size: -
cdr3_aa: CASSFTGTGSYEQYF
cdr3_nt: TGTGCCAGCAGTTTTACCGGGACAGGGTCTTACGAGCAGTACTTC

j_call: TRBJ2-3
d_call: TRBD1
v_call: TRBV9
clone_size: -
cdr3_aa: CASSLGTGNTDTQYF
cdr3_nt: TGTGCCAGCAGCCTAGGGACAGGGAACACAGATACGCAGTATTTT

j_call: TRBJ2-1
d_call: TRBD2
v_call: TRBV4-2
clone_size: -
cdr3_aa: CASSPPGVAGYNEQFF
cdr3_nt: TGTGCCAGCAGCCCTCCTGGGGTAGCGGGGTACAATGAGCAGTTCTTC

j_call: TRBJ1-1
d_call: TRBD1
v_call: TRBV29-1
clone_size: -
cdr3_aa: CSVAGGGTEAFF
cdr3_nt: TGCAGCGTTGCAGGGGGTGGCACTGAAGCTTTCTTT

j_call: TRBJ2-1
d_call: TRBD1
v_call: TRBV9
clone_size: few
cdr3_aa: CASSLEQGPYNEQFF
cdr3_nt: TGTGCCAGCAGCTTAGAACAGGGGCCCTACAATGAGCAGTTCTTC

j_call: TRBJ2-3
d_call: TRBD1
v_call: TRBV4-1
clone_size: few
cdr3_aa: CASSHGQGAPDTQYF
cdr3_nt: TGCGCCAGCAGCCATGGGCAGGGGGCGCCAGATACGCAGTATTTT

j_call: TRBJ1-3
d_call: -
v_call: TRBV2
clone_size: few
cdr3_aa: CASSEPRNSGNTIYF
cdr3_nt: TGTGCCAGCAGTGAACCCCGGAACTCTGGAAACACCATATATTTT

j_call: TRBJ1-1
d_call: -
v_call: TRBV9
clone_size: few
cdr3_aa: CASSVGPSNTEAFF
cdr3_nt: TGTGCCAGCAGCGTCGGACCCTCGAACACTGAAGCTTTCTTT

j_call: TRBJ2-1
d_call: -
v_call: TRBV9
clone_size: -
cdr3_aa: CASSVDTVSYNEQFF
cdr3_nt: TGTGCCAGCAGCGTAGACACGGTCTCCTACAATGAGCAGTTCTTC

j_call: TRBJ1-3
d_call: TRBD1
v_call: TRBV5-6
clone_size: -
cdr3_aa: CASSFKGQGSGNTIYF
cdr3_nt: TGTGCCAGCAGCTTCAAAGGACAGGGGAGTGGAAACACCATATATTTT

j_call: TRBJ2-7
d_call: TRBD1
v_call: TRBV11-3
clone_size: -
cdr3_aa: CASSLAGTGSYEQYF
cdr3_nt: TGTGCCAGCAGCTTAGCTGGGACAGGGTCCTACGAGCAGTACTTC

j_call: TRBJ1-1
d_call: TRBD1
v_call: TRBV5-1
clone_size: -
cdr3_aa: CASSLWTGTEAFF
cdr3_nt: TGCGCCAGCAGCTTATGGACAGGAACTGAAGCTTTCTTT

j_call: TRBJ1-2
d_call: TRBD1
v_call: TRBV19
clone_size: -
cdr3_aa: CGTGGYYGYTF
cdr3_nt: TGTGGGACAGGGGGCTACTATGGCTACACCTTC

j_call: TRBJ1-6
d_call: -
v_call: TRBV18
clone_size: -
cdr3_aa: CASSPIFLQSYNSPLHF
cdr3_nt: TGTGCCAGCTCCCCGATCTTTCTTCAGTCCTATAATTCACCCCTCCACTTT

j_call: TRBJ2-7
d_call: -
v_call: TRBV30
clone_size: -
cdr3_aa: CAWSVPGTHLRGQYF
cdr3_nt: TGTGCCTGGAGTGTCCCCGGGACACATCTACGAGGGCAGTACTTC

j_call: TRBJ1-2
d_call: -
v_call: TRBV30
clone_size: -
cdr3_aa: CAWSEQAGGYTF
cdr3_nt: TGTGCCTGGAGTGAACAGGCTGGAGGCTACACCTTC

j_call: TRBJ2-5
d_call: TRBD2
v_call: TRBV6-5
clone_size: -
cdr3_aa: CASSYLLAVYQETQYF
cdr3_nt: TGTGCCAGCAGTTACTTACTAGCGGTCTACCAAGAGACCCAGTACTTC

j_call: TRBJ2-5
d_call: -
v_call: TRBV14
clone_size: -
cdr3_aa: CASSQSRGLRETQYF
cdr3_nt: TGTGCCAGCAGCCAGTCCAGGGGCTTAAGGGAGACCCAGTACTTC

j_call: TRBJ2-7
d_call: -
v_call: TRBV28
clone_size: -
cdr3_aa: CASAGTSTYEQYF
cdr3_nt: TGTGCCAGCGCCGGGACATCTACCTACGAGCAGTACTTC

j_call: TRBJ1-5
d_call: -
v_call: TRBV30
clone_size: -
cdr3_aa: CAWSVEGNQPQHF
cdr3_nt: TGTGCCTGGAGTGTTGAAGGCAATCAGCCCCAGCATTTT

j_call: TRBJ2-2
d_call: TRBD1
v_call: TRBV30
clone_size: -
cdr3_aa: CAWASAGQGFTGELFF
cdr3_nt: TGTGCCTGGGCTTCGGCGGGACAGGGCTTCACCGGGGAGCTGTTTTTT

j_call: TRBJ2-7
d_call: TRBD1
v_call: TRBV15
clone_size: -
cdr3_aa: CATSSRQGPYEQYF
cdr3_nt: TGTGCCACCAGCTCACGACAGGGACCCTACGAGCAGTACTTC

j_call: TRBJ2-7
d_call: -
v_call: TRBV30
clone_size: -
cdr3_aa: CAWRYRYSYEQYF
cdr3_nt: TGTGCCTGGAGGTATAGGTATTCCTACGAGCAGTACTTC

j_call: TRBJ1-1
d_call: -
v_call: TRBV27
clone_size: -
cdr3_aa: CASSLLSSTEAFF
cdr3_nt: TGTGCCAGCAGTTTGCTCAGTTCCACTGAAGCTTTCTTT

j_call: TRBJ2-7
d_call: -
v_call: TRBV29-1
clone_size: few
cdr3_aa: CSGDLGGSYEQYF
cdr3_nt: TGCAGCGGGGATCTCGGAGGCTCCTACGAGCAGTACTTC

j_call: TRBJ2-5
d_call: TRBD2
v_call: TRBV25-1
clone_size: -
cdr3_aa: CASSEELGEGQETQYF
cdr3_nt: TGTGCCAGCAGTGAGGAATTGGGGGAGGGGCAAGAGACCCAGTACTTC

j_call: TRBJ1-5
d_call: -
v_call: TRBV5-1
clone_size: -
cdr3_aa: CASSLRGGRNQPQHF
cdr3_nt: TGCGCCAGCAGCCTTCGTGGAGGACGCAATCAGCCCCAGCATTTT

j_call: TRBJ1-2
d_call: TRBD1
v_call: TRBV5-1
clone_size: -
cdr3_aa: CASSLDPTGALGYGYTF
cdr3_nt: TGCGCCAGCAGCTTGGATCCGACAGGGGCCTTAGGCTATGGCTACACCTTC

j_call: TRBJ1-1
d_call: -
v_call: TRBV13
clone_size: -
cdr3_aa: CASSPLQGLTEAFF
cdr3_nt: TGTGCCAGCAGCCCTCTACAGGGTCTAACTGAAGCTTTCTTT